This T cell receptor beta chain was profiled in a study of PD-1 blockade in classical Hodgkin lymphoma. Study findings and constraints: It was among complete responders that baseline diversity resembled that of newly diagnosed patients. Whereas CD4+ TCR diversity had risen significantly by C4D1, CD8+ TCR diversity had not. Newly diagnosed patients were said to have less baseline TCR diversity than healthy donors did.

The table came from immunoSEQ multiplex PCR; TCRdb's copy has only in-frame clones and leaves some out. The data contain a few thousand clones, 70% of them singletons. V lost 2 bases, J lost 10 bases, and 6 bases stayed unmatched. Germline V CDR1 and CDR2: SGHVS, FQNEAQ. The CDR3 consists of 15 residues. Time point: cycle 4 day 1 (C4D1), after 6 weeks of nivolumab. After autologous stem cell transplantation all patients relapsed, and prior brentuximab vedotin exposure differed between cohorts. PBMCs, once thawed, yielded CD8+ T cells isolated by magnetic negative selection. A note on this clone: Its antigen is not identified.

The receptor's source is a human donor with classical Hodgkin lymphoma. The J gene is TRBJ1-6, the V gene TRBV7-8, with TRBD1 matching 9 bases. The material sequenced was CD8+ T cells from blood, taken before the fourth cycle of nivolumab. CDR3 sequence: CASSLTYRGLSPLHF. CDR3 nucleotides: TGTGCCAGCAGCTTAACCTACAGGGGGCTCTCACCCCTCCACTTT.